The 22 T cell receptor beta chains below come from one sample, sequenced in a study of cytomegalovirus exposure and HLA in healthy donors. PCR employed 60 Vbeta and 13 Jbeta primers. TCRdb's table, derived via immunoSEQ multiplex PCR, lists solely in-frame clones and lacks some. The sample includes 130,000 or so clones, roughly 78% seen only once; the top ten take 5% to 6%. The sequenced sample was PBMCs. These receptors were obtained from a man aged 30 to 45 in good health and CMV-seronegative.

The chain joins TRBV7-8 to TRBJ1-2; TRBD1 matches 7 bases. J lost 4 bases, V lost 5 bases, and 7 bases had no gene match. CDR3 size: 14 residues. Germline V CDR1 and CDR2: SGHVS, FQNEAQ. The CDR3 DNA is TGTGCCAGCAGCCCGGAGACAGGGTTCTATGGCTACACCTTC. Encoded protein: CASSPETGFYGYTF.

A few counts support this clone. The chain links TRBV7-3 to TRBJ2-7; possible D gene TRBD1, 5 bases. Germline loops: CDR1 SGHTA, CDR2 FQGTGA. The CDR3 runs to 13 residues. V lost 3 bases and J 6 bases, leaving 12 bases between the germline ends. The CDR3 coding sequence is TGTGCCAGCAGCTTGTTCAGGGATTCCGAGCAGTACTTC. Its translation is CASSLFRDSEQYF.

The genes are TRBV6-6 and TRBJ2-3, with 9 bases fitting TRBD2. The CDR3 extends over 15 amino acids. After removal of 2 bases from V and 2 bases from J, the junction contained 2 bases not matched to a gene. Germline V CDR1 and CDR2: MNHNY, SVGAGI (reference sequence). The DNA for the CDR3 is TGTGCCAGCAGTTACAGCGGGGGGCCCACAGATACGCAGTATTTT. Translation: CASSYSGGPTDTQYF.

This chain uses TRBV5-5 with TRBJ2-3; 7 positions agree with TRBD2. Germline V CDR1 and CDR2: SGHKS, YYEKEE (reference sequence). The CDR3 consists of 13 residues. The ends lost 6 bases at V and 6 bases at J; junction bases unmatched: 7. In DNA form, the CDR3 reads TGTGCCAGCACCGGGGGGTCAGGGGATACGCAGTATTTT. Residues: CASTGGSGDTQYF. Drawing the rest from reference TRBV5-5 and TRBJ2-3, the complete variable domain is DAGVTQSPTHLIKTRGQQVTLRCSPISGHKSVSWYQQVLGQGPQFIFQYYEKEERGRGNFPDRFSARQFPNYSSELNVNALLLGDSALYLCASTGGSGDTQYFGPGTRLTVL.

V usage is TRBV15 and J usage is TRBJ1-3; D is perhaps TRBD1 (6 bases). CDR3 size: 16 residues. The V and J ends lost 1 base and 0 bases respectively, with 10 bases between them. The V gene's germline CDR1 is LNHNV and CDR2 YYDKDF (reference sequence). CDR3 sequence (DNA): TGTGCCACCAGCAGAGGACAGGCAGGCTCTGGAAACACCATATATTTT. Protein: CATSRGQAGSGNTIYF.

CDR3 DNA sequence: TGCGCCAGCAGCTTGAGAGCGGGAGAATGGGAGACCCAGTACTTC. Its translation is CASSLRAGEWETQYF. The V and J genes are TRBV5-1 and TRBJ2-5; 8 bases are shared with TRBD2. Losses at the gene ends were 1 base for V and 5 bases for J; bases not matched to a gene: 7. From germline, CDR1 is SGHRS and CDR2 YFSETQ. The CDR3 contains 15 residues.

CDR3 DNA sequence: TGTGCCAGCAGCCCTTGGTTTCTAGCGGGGCGCACAGATACGCAGTATTTT. Protein product: CASSPWFLAGRTDTQYF. The chain combines TRBV11-3 with TRBJ2-3, with 9 bases aligning to TRBD2. Trimming took 5 bases from V and 1 from J; bases not matched to a gene: 10. The CDR3 length is 17 residues. The germline gives CDR1 SGHNT, CDR2 YENEEA.

The chain employs TRBV10-3 and TRBJ1-1, with D maybe TRBD1 (6 bases). Between the trimmed V and J ends, which lost 5 bases and 6 bases, there was a span of 16 bases. CDR1 ENHRY and CDR2 SYGVKD come from the germline V gene. This CDR3 spans 14 amino acids. DNA of the CDR3: TGTGCCATCAGTCTTCGACAGGAAGGATCTGAAGCTTTCTTT. Protein: CAISLRQEGSEAFF.

This clone has a single count. This chain connects TRBV29-1 to TRBJ1-2, with 7 bases identical to TRBD1. This CDR3 contains 14 residues. Germline values: CDR1 SQVTM, CDR2 ANQGSEA. Trimming took 6 bases from V and 1 from J; bases not matched to a gene: 8. The CDR3: CSVTGTEFNYGYTF. In nucleotides, the CDR3 is TGCAGCGTAACCGGGACAGAATTTAACTATGGCTACACCTTC. Filled out from reference TRBV29-1 and TRBJ1-2, the complete variable domain reads SAVISQKPSRDICQRGTSLTIQCQVDSQVTMMFWYRQQPGQSLTLIATANQGSEATYESGFVIDKFPISRPNLTFSTLTVSNMSPEDSSIYLCSVTGTEFNYGYTFGSGTRLTVV.

The chain recombines TRBV7-8 with TRBJ1-5; the match to TRBD1 covers 9 bases. V shed 1 base and J 3 bases; nucleotides not matched to a gene: 4. Germline CDR1 and CDR2: SGHVS and FQNEAQ. This CDR3 is 16 amino acids long. In DNA form, the CDR3 reads TGTGCCAGCAGCTTAGGGACAGGGGCGTTCAATCAGCCCCAGCATTTT. This gives the protein CASSLGTGAFNQPQHF.

V and J are TRBV28 and TRBJ1-5; D not certain. Looked up from germline, CDR1 is MDHEN and CDR2 is SYDVKM. The CDR3 sequence is 15 residues long. The V gene lost 6 bases and the J gene lost 5 bases, with 17 bases spanning the gap. The CDR3 region is CASSLDAGSDQPQHF. CDR3 bases: TGTGCCAGCAGCTTGGATGCGGGTTCCGATCAGCCCCAGCATTTT.

The J gene is TRBJ1-1, the V gene TRBV29-1, with 9 bases identical to TRBD1. V shed 6 bases and J 0 bases; nucleotides not matched to a gene: 11. CDR3 size: 16 residues. Germline V gives CDR1 SQVTM, CDR2 ANQGSEA. In DNA, the CDR3 is TGCAGCGTCGGATCCGGGACAGGGCCTATGAACACTGAAGCTTTCTTT. It translates to CSVGSGTGPMNTEAFF.

The V and J genes are TRBV7-9 and TRBJ2-5, with 13 bases lining up with TRBD2. The J call is uncertain, as TRBJ2-7 better fits the DNA end. Germline CDR1 and CDR2: SEHNR and FQNEAQ (reference sequence). This CDR3 is 16 amino acids long. DNA of the CDR3: TGTGCCAGCAGCTTAGGGACTAGCGGGAGCCGTTACGAGCAGTACTTC. Translated: CASSLGTSGSRYEQYF.

CDR3 residues: CSVGGTSVGYEQYF. In DNA form, the CDR3 reads TGCAGCGTTGGGGGGACTAGCGTAGGCTACGAGCAGTACTTC. The chain employs TRBV29-1 and TRBJ2-7; 10 bases map to TRBD2. After removal of 4 bases from V and 3 bases from J, the junction contained 6 bases not matched to a gene. CDR1 SQVTM and CDR2 ANQGSEA come from the germline V gene. This CDR3 region has 14 residues.

The V call is TRBV5-8, the J call TRBJ1-5; D remains ambiguous. V lost 2 bases and J lost 6, with 9 bases in between. The CDR3 runs 13 residues. Germline CDR1 reads SGHTS; CDR2 reads YDEGEE. CDR3 nucleotide sequence: TGTGCCAGCAGCTTTGAGGTTGGTCAGCCCCAGCATTTT. This codes for CASSFEVGQPQHF.

The V and J genes are TRBV4-1 and TRBJ2-3; D perhaps matches TRBD1 (5 bases). CDR1 MGHRA and CDR2 YSYEKL come from the germline V gene. The CDR3 is 17 residues long. Trimming pared 2 bases from V and 2 bases from J, leaving 17 bases between. The CDR3: CASSQIMGPGPTDTQYF. The DNA of the CDR3 is TGCGCCAGCAGCCAAATCATGGGGCCAGGACCCACAGATACGCAGTATTTT.

This chain links TRBV19 with TRBJ2-2; D gene ambiguous. The V end was cut by 7 bases, the J end by 6 bases, with 15 bases between. The germline gives CDR1 LNHDA, CDR2 SQIVND (reference sequence). The CDR3 contains 14 residues. CDR3 sequence (DNA): TGTGCCAGTATCCCCGGCGACTCACCCGGGGAGCTGTTTTTT. Protein: CASIPGDSPGELFF.

The chain carries TRBV5-6 and TRBJ1-2, with a tentative D call TRBD1 (6 bases). The length of the CDR3 is 12 residues. Trimming stripped 0 bases from V and 7 bases from J, with 7 bases between. Germline lookup yields CDR1 SGHDT and CDR2 YYEEEE. This CDR3 reads CASSLDRVGYTF. Written as DNA, the CDR3 is TGTGCCAGCAGCTTGGACAGGGTTGGCTACACCTTC.

This clone has just a few counts. The junction departs from the called germline gene at one end, perhaps through a read error. The chain uses TRBV7-7 and TRBJ2-2; 9 bases fit TRBD2. The CDR3 totals 15 residues. CDR1 and CDR2 from the germline V gene are SSHAT and FNYEAQ (reference sequence). The CDR3 DNA is TGTGCTAGCAGCCCGAGCGGGGGGCGGTCCGGGGAGCTGTTTTTT. Protein sequence: CASSPSGGRSGELFF.

The chain couples TRBV4-1 to TRBJ1-2; D is uncertain. Trimming took 2 bases from V and 4 from J, leaving 11 bases between them. The CDR3 is made up of 14 amino acids. Germline CDR1 and CDR2: MGHRA and YSYEKL. Here the CDR3 reads CASSQIRNPYGYTF. As DNA, the CDR3 is TGCGCCAGCAGCCAAATCAGGAATCCCTATGGCTACACCTTC.

This clone has just a few counts. The chain employs TRBV5-1 and TRBJ1-5; 8 bases are a match to TRBD1. With 4 bases clipped from V and 7 bases from J, the junction kept 10 bases outside the gene matches. Germline V gene sequence: CDR1 SGHRS, CDR2 YFSETQ. CDR3 size: 15 residues. The CDR3 DNA reads as TGCGCCAGCAGCCCTAGGGACAGGAGAAAACAGCCCCAGCATTTT. Translation: CASSPRDRRKQPQHF.

The chain links TRBV7-9 to TRBJ1-6, with 9 bases fitting TRBD1. Losses at the gene ends were 5 bases for V and 9 bases for J; bases not matched to a gene: 5. The CDR3 has 14 amino acids. Germline V gene lookup returns CDR1 SEHNR and CDR2 FQNEAQ (reference sequence). The CDR3: CASSLGQGVSPLHF. The CDR3 DNA reads TGTGCCAGCAGCCTGGGACAGGGCGTTTCACCCCTCCACTTT.